What follows are 9 T cell receptor beta chains derived from one specimen sequenced in a study of T cells in Graves' hyperthyroidism and ophthalmopathy. Amplified TCR beta CDR3 regions derived from RNA transcripts. Researchers ran a first-round RT-PCR on the TCR CDR3 using the HTBI primer set. One entry per CDR3 protein, called by TCRdb with MiXCR from the multiplex PCR reads. This table holds nearly 600,000 distinct CDR3 sequences, approximately 13% found once. Sequenced input: blood. All receptors derive from a woman younger than 45 with Graves' hyperthyroidism that later progressed to Graves' ophthalmopathy.

CDR3 sequence reads: CASSFSPRGDGNTIYF. In nucleotides, the CDR3 is TGTGCCAGCAGCTTCTCCCCCAGAGGGGATGGAAACACCATATATTTT. The chain has TRBV7-8 and TRBJ1-3; D might be TRBD1 (5 bases). V lost 3 bases and J lost 3, with 15 bases in between. In germline, CDR1 is SGHVS, CDR2 FQNEAQ. The CDR3 contains 16 residues.

Ten or more counts support this clonotype. The chain has TRBV20-1 and TRBJ2-5; TRBD2 matches at 10 bases. Germline lookup yields CDR1 DFQATT and CDR2 SNEGSKA (reference sequence). CDR3 length: 15 amino acids. Trimming removed 7 bases from V and 7 bases from J; junction bases left unmatched: 15. The CDR3 here is CSGAASGGAVGTQYF. The CDR3 DNA is TGCAGTGGTGCGGCTAGCGGGGGCGCGGTTGGGACCCAGTACTTC.

The table lists this clonotype with many counts. The chain couples TRBV30 to TRBJ2-1; D not resolved. CDR3 size: 13 residues. The germline V gene encodes CDR1 GTSNPN and CDR2 SVGIG (reference sequence). The germline V and J ends were trimmed by 0 bases and 6 bases, with 9 bases remaining between them. CDR3 in DNA: TGTGCCTGGAGTGTACAGAAGGTCAATGAGCAGTTCTTC. Residues: CAWSVQKVNEQFF. Filled out from reference TRBV30 and TRBJ2-1, the complete variable domain reads SQTIHQWPATLVQPVGSPLSLECTVEGTSNPNLYWYRQAAGRGLQLLFYSVGIGQISSEVPQNLSASRPQDRQFILSSKKLLLSDSGFYLCAWSVQKVNEQFFGPGTRLTVL.

This chain joins TRBV6-1 and TRBJ1-5; tentative D call: TRBD1 (6 bases). The CDR3 is 15 amino acids. V was pared by 7 bases and J by 4 bases, with 17 bases between. Germline-derived CDR1 and CDR2 are MNHNS and SASEGT. The CDR3 DNA is TGTGCCAGCAAAACCAATGGGAGGGGGAATCAGCCCCAGCATTTT. This gives the protein CASKTNGRGNQPQHF.

There are many counts of this clonotype. This chain links TRBV11-3 with TRBJ2-5; D is undetermined. The CDR3 covers 14 residues. V was clipped by 5 bases and J by 5 bases, with 15 bases between them. From germline, CDR1 is SGHNT and CDR2 YENEEA. The CDR3 DNA reads TGTGCCAGCAGCCACGCTTTAGAGAGGGAGACCCAGTACTTC. Translating gives CASSHALERETQYF.

This clonotype was seen ten or more times. The J gene is TRBJ1-2, the V gene TRBV30, with D hard to call. Trimming took 0 bases from V and 7 from J, leaving 12 bases between them. This CDR3 has 13 amino acids. The V gene's germline CDR1 is GTSNPN and CDR2 SVGIG (reference sequence). In DNA form, the CDR3 reads TGTGCCTGGAGTGTGGAAGGGAGGAGTGGCTACACCTTC. As protein: CAWSVEGRSGYTF.

Many counts were recorded for this clonotype. The J gene is TRBJ1-5, the V gene TRBV12-3 or TRBV12-4; 9 positions agree with TRBD1. This CDR3 spans 15 amino acids. J was trimmed by 6 bases and V by 6 bases; bases with no gene match: 9. The CDR3 region has the DNA TGTGCCAGCAGGCAGGGACAGGGTCTCAGTCAGCCCCAGCATTTT. It specifies CASRQGQGLSQPQHF.

About this clonotype itself: A read error may explain this, as a much larger clone is one base away. The gene calls are TRBV11-1 and TRBJ1-2, with 7 bases identical to TRBD1. Germline V CDR1 and CDR2: SGHAT, FQDESV (reference sequence). This CDR3 spans 15 amino acids. V was clipped by 0 bases and J by 4 bases; unmatched bases: 5. CDR3 nucleotides: TGTGCCAGCAGCTTAGCCGGGACAGACTCCTATGGCTACACCTTC. It encodes CASSLAGTDSYGYTF.

This clonotype was seen ten or more times. The CDR3, as DNA: TGTGCCAGCAGTCTGAAGTTGGACTCATCCTACGAGCAGTACTTC. This gives the protein CASSLKLDSSYEQYF. This chain links TRBV27 with TRBJ2-7; a possible D gene is TRBD2 (5 bases). From germline, CDR1 is MNHEY and CDR2 SMNVEV (reference sequence). The CDR3 loop spans 15 amino acids. Between the trimmed V and J ends, which lost 5 bases and 1 base, there was a span of 15 bases.